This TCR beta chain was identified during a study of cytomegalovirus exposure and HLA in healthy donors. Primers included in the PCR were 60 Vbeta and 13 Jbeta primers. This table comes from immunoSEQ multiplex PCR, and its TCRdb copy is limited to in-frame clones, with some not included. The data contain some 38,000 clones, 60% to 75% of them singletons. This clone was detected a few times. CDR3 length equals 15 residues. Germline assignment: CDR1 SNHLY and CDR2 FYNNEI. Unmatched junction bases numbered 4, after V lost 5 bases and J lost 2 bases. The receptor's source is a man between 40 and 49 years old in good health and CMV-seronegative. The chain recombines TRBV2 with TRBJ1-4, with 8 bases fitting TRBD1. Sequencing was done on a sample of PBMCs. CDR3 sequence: CASSPRTGTNEKLFF. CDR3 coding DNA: TGTGCCAGCAGTCCCCGGACAGGGACTAATGAAAAACTGTTTTTT.